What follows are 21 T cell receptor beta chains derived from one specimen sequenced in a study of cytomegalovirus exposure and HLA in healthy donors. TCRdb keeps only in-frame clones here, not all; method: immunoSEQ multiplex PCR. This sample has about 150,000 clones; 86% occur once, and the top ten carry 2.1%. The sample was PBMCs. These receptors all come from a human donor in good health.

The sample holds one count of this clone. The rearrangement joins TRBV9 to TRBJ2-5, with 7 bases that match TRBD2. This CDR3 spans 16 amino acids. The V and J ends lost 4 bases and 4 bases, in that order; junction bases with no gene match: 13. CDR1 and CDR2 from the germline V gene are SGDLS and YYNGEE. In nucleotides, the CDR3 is TGTGCCAGCAGCCCATTGGGGGGGACTACCGTAGAGACCCAGTACTTC. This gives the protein CASSPLGGTTVETQYF.

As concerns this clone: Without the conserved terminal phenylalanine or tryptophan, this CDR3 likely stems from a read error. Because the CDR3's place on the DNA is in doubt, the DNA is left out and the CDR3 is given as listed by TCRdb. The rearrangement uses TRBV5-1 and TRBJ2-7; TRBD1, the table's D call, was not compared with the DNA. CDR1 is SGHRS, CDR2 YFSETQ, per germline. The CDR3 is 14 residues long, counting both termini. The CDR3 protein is CASSVFPRDRGRET.

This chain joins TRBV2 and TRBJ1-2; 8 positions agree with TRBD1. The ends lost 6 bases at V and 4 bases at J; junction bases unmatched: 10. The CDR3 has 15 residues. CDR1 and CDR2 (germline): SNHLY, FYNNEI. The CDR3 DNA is TGTGCCAGCAGAGCTGGACAGGGTATAATCTATGGCTACACCTTC. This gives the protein CASRAGQGIIYGYTF.

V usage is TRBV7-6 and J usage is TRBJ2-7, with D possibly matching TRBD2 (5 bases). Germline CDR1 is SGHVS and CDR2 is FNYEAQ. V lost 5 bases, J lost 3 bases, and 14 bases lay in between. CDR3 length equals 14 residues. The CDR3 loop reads CASSKRGLGYEQYF. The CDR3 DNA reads TGTGCCAGCAGCAAAAGAGGGCTTGGCTACGAGCAGTACTTC.

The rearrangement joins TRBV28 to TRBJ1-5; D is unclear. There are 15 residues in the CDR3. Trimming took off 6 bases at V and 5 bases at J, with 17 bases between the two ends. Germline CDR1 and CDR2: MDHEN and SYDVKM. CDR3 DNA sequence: TGTGCCAGCAGCCGACTAAAATTAATCTATCAGCCCCAGCATTTT. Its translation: CASSRLKLIYQPQHF.

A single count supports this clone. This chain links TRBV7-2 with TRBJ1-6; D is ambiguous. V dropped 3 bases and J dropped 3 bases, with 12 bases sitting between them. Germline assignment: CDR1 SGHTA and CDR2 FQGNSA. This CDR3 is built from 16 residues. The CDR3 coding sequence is TGTGCCAGCAGCTTTTTGGCCTACAGCTATAATTCACCCCTCCACTTT. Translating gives CASSFLAYSYNSPLHF.

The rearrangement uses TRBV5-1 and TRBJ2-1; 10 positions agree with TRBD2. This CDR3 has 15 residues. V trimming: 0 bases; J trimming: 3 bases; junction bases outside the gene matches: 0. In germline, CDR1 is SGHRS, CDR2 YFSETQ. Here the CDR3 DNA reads TGCGCCAGCAGCTTGGCTAGCGGGAGCTACAATGAGCAGTTCTTC. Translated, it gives CASSLASGSYNEQFF.

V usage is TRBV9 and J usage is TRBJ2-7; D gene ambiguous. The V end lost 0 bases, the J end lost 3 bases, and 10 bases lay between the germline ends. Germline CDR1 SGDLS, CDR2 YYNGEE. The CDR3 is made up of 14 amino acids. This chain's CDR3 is CASSVGSGFYEQYF. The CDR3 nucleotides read TGTGCCAGCAGCGTAGGTTCAGGCTTCTACGAGCAGTACTTC.

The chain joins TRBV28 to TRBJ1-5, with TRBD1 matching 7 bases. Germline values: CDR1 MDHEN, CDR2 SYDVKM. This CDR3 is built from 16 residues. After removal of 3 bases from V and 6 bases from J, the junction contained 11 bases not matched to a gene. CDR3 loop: CASSLLTGKQPQPQHF. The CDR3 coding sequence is TGTGCCAGCAGTTTGTTGACAGGGAAGCAGCCTCAGCCCCAGCATTTT.

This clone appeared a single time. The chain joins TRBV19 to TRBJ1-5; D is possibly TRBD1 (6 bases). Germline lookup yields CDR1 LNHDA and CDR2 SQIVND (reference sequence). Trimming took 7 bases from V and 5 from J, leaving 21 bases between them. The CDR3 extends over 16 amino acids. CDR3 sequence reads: CASNPQGGVGYQPQHF. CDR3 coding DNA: TGTGCCAGTAACCCACAGGGTGGAGTAGGGTATCAGCCCCAGCATTTT.

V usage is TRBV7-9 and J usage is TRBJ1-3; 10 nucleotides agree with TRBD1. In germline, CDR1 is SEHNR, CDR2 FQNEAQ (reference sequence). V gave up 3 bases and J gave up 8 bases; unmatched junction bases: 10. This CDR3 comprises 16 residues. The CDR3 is CASSLGRTGGYDTIYF. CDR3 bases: TGTGCCAGCAGCTTGGGGCGGACAGGGGGATACGACACCATATATTTT.

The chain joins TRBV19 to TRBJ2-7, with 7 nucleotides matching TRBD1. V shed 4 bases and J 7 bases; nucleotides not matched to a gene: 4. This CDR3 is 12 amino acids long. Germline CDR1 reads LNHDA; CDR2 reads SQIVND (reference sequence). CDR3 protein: CASSTRGREQYF. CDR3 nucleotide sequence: TGTGCCAGTAGTACGAGGGGGCGGGAGCAGTACTTC.

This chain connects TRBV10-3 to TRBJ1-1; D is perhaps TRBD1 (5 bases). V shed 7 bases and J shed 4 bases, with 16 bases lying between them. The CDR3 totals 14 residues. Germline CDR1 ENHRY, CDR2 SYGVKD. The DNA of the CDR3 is TGTGCCATCAATGGGGGGGGTGTTGCCACTGAAGCTTTCTTT. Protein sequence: CAINGGGVATEAFF.

The chain's CDR3 is CASSYRGYEAFF. The CDR3 nucleotides are TGTGCCAGCAGTTACAGGGGGTATGAAGCTTTCTTT. The V and J genes are TRBV6-6 and TRBJ1-1, with D tentatively TRBD1 (6 bases). The length of the CDR3 is 12 residues. Trimming shortened V by 2 bases and J by 7 bases, and 8 bases separated the two germline ends. CDR1 and CDR2 from the germline V gene are MNHNY and SVGAGI (reference sequence).

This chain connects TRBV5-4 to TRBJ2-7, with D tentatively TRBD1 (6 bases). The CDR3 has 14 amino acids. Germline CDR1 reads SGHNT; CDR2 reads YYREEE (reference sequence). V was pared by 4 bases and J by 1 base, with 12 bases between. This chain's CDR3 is CASSPQGGSYEQYF. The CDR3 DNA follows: TGTGCCAGCAGCCCACAGGGTGGATCCTACGAGCAGTACTTC.

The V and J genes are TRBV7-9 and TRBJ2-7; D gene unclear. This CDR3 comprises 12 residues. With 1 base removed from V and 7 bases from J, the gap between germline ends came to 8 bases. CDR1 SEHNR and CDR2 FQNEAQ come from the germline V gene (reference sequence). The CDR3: CASSLDPSEQYF. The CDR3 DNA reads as TGTGCCAGCAGCTTAGATCCCTCTGAGCAGTACTTC.

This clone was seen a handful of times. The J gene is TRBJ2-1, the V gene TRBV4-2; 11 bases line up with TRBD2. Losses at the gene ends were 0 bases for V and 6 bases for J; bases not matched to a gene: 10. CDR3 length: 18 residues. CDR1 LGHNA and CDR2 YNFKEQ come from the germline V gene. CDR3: CASSQDPLAGGLVNEQFF. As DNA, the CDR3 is TGTGCCAGCAGCCAAGATCCTTTAGCGGGAGGGCTAGTCAATGAGCAGTTCTTC.

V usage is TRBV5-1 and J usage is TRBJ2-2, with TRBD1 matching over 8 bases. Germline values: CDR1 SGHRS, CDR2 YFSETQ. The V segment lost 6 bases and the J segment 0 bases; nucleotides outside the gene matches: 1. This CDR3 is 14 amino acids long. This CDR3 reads CASTGQANTGELFF. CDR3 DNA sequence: TGCGCCAGCACGGGACAGGCGAACACCGGGGAGCTGTTTTTT.

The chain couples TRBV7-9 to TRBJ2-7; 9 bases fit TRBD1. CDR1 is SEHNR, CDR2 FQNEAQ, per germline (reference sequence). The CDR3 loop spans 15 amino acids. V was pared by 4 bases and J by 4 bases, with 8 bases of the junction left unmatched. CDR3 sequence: CASSSGQGTSYEQYF. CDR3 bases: TGTGCCAGCAGCTCAGGACAGGGGACATCGTACGAGCAGTACTTC.

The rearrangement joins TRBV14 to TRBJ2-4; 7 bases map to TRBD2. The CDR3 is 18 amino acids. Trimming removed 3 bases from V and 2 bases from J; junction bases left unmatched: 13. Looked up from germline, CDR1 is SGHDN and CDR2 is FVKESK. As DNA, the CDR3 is TGTGCCAGCAGCCATTTGGCGGGAGTCCGGGGGACCAAAAACATTCAGTACTTC. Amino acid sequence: CASSHLAGVRGTKNIQYF.

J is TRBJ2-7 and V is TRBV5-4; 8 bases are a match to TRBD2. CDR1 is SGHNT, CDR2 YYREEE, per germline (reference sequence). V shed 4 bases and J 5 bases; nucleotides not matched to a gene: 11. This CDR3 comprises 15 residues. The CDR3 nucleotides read TGTGCCAGCAGCACAAGAGGGCGGGAGGTCCACGAGCAGTACTTC. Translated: CASSTRGREVHEQYF. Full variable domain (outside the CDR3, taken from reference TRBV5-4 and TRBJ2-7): ETGVTQSPTHLIKTRGQQVTLRCSSQSGHNTVSWYQQALGQGPQFIFQYYREEENGRGNFPPRFSGLQFPNYSSELNVNALELDDSALYLCASSTRGREVHEQYFGPGTRLTVT.